This T cell receptor beta chain was captured by sequencing in a study of T cell responses to AZD1222 COVID-19 vaccine. V dropped 11 bases and J dropped 5 bases, with 18 bases sitting between them. The CDR3 covers 13 residues. Germline V gene lookup returns CDR1 ENHRY and CDR2 SYGVKD. Repertoires were generated with immunoSEQ multiplex PCR, while TCRdb's copy carries only in-frame clones and drops some. The repertoire includes roughly 100,000 clones, around 90% of them detected once, and 4% to 6% sits in the top ten. Whole-study results and caveats: Clonal diversity may have been underestimated in mostly white British donors. Rises in breadth and depth of Spike-specific TCRs came after two AZD1222 doses.

As to this clone: The antigen remains unidentified.

Sequenced here: peripheral blood, sampled on day 0 of AZD1222 vaccination. This clonotype was obtained from an adult in good health. The chain employs TRBV10-3 and TRBJ1-2, with D perhaps matching TRBD1 (5 bases). The CDR3 sequence: CALYGGGKYGYTF. CDR3 nucleotides: TGTGCCCTGTACGGCGGGGGAAAATATGGCTACACCTTC.